This entry is about one T cell receptor (beta chain). The antigen remains undetermined. This sample is drawn from a study of cytomegalovirus exposure and HLA in healthy donors. Study context: An analysis done earlier identified about 120 million unique TCR beta sequences from approximately 170 million T cells. Overall study findings and caveats: The listing of about 150 TCR beta chains classed them as cytomegalovirus-associated. A later analysis reported that several of the most significant clusters appeared to be linked to common viral pathogens, among them Epstein-Barr virus. In vitro assays verified that a few CMV-associated chains recognized CMV antigens specifically.

Use of 60 Vbeta and 13 Jbeta primers characterized the PCR. TCRdb's table, derived via immunoSEQ multiplex PCR, lists solely in-frame clones and lacks some. Of 200,000 or so clones listed, approximately 79% are singletons. The clonotype originates from a man aged 18-30 years in good health and CMV-seronegative. The sequencing input was PBMCs.

Here the CDR3 reads CASSIMGLAGRDEQYF. CDR3 in DNA: TGTGCCAGTAGTATCATGGGACTAGCGGGTCGGGACGAGCAGTACTTC. V is TRBV19 and J is TRBJ2-5; 12 bases agree with TRBD2. The J call may not be correct, given that the DNA end is closer to TRBJ2-7. This CDR3 comprises 16 residues. Germline V CDR1 and CDR2: LNHDA, SQIVND (reference sequence).